The rows below give T cell receptor beta chains drawn from one sample of a study of shared clonotypes between healthy human individuals. Method: immunoSEQ multiplex PCR; TCRdb's copy keeps in-frame clones and lacks some. The sample has hundreds of thousands of clones; roughly four fifths are singletons. Sequenced material: PBMCs. The receptors were sampled from a woman between 35 and 50 years old in good health. Some clones in this sample may be carry-over from other donors' samples. Each CDR3 is given with its conserved first and last residue. The D gene is left open where the match is weak. Clone size is given for some rows only: seen once, a few or many times, or a class if the clone is expanded.

NA	NA	TRBV18	TRBJ2-7	CASSQGLSGLRAEQYF	TGCGCCAGCAGCCAGGGATTATCGGGACTCCGGGCCGAGCAGTACTTC
few	TRBD1	TRBV5-1	TRBJ2-7	CASSTRTGDMGRAYEQYF	TGCGCCAGCAGCACTCGGACAGGGGACATGGGTAGAGCCTACGAGCAGTACTTC
NA	NA	TRBV5-4	TRBJ2-7	CASSLQAGGYEQYF	TGTGCCAGCAGCTTGCAGGCCGGAGGGTACGAGCAGTACTTC
NA	NA	TRBV11-1	TRBJ2-5	CASSFVQLSVQETQYF	TGTGCCAGCAGCTTCGTACAGCTAAGTGTTCAAGAGACCCAGTACTTC
NA	NA	TRBV6-1	TRBJ2-5	CASSEPGQQETQYF	TGTGCCAGCAGTGAACCGGGCCAACAAGAGACCCAGTACTTC
many	NA	TRBV28	TRBJ1-2	CASNRNYGYTF	TGTGCCAGCAACAGGAACTATGGCTACACCTTC
NA	NA	TRBV7-2	TRBJ1-3	CASSLGGAQTGNTIYF	TGTGCCAGCAGCTTAGGGGGGGCGCAGACTGGAAACACCATATATTTT
many	NA	TRBV5-4	TRBJ2-7	CASSLDRDPGSYEQYF	TGTGCCAGCAGCTTGGACCGGGACCCAGGCTCCTACGAGCAGTACTTC
NA	NA	TRBV2	TRBJ2-1	CASSRTVSSYNEQFF	TGTGCCAGCAGTCGGACAGTTAGCTCCTACAATGAGCAGTTCTTC
NA	TRBD1	TRBV9	TRBJ2-1	CASSVVSGGRVEQFF	TGTGCCAGCAGCGTAGTATCAGGGGGCCGGGTTGAGCAGTTCTTC
NA	NA	TRBV6-5	TRBJ2-7	CASSSNRVRGEQYF	TGTGCCAGCAGTTCGAACAGGGTCCGGGGCGAGCAGTACTTC
NA	NA	TRBV6-1	TRBJ2-7	CASSEAGTTTYEQYF	TGTGCCAGCAGTGAAGCCGGGACAACCACCTACGAGCAGTACTTC
NA	NA	TRBV28	TRBJ1-1	CASSGPKNGLTEAFF	TGTGCCAGCAGTGGGCCCAAAAACGGCCTCACTGAAGCTTTCTTT
few	NA	TRBV4-2	TRBJ1-5	CASSQGDRYSNQPQHF	TGTGCCAGCAGCCAAGGTGACAGGTATAGCAATCAGCCCCAGCATTTT
NA	TRBD1	TRBV2	TRBJ2-3	CASSGPRDRAIDTQYF	TGTGCCAGCAGTGGACCCCGGGACAGGGCGATAGATACGCAGTATTTT
few	TRBD1	TRBV4-1	TRBJ2-3	CASSQDRGQGVSDTQYF	TGCGCCAGCAGCCAAGATCGGGGACAGGGGGTATCAGATACGCAGTATTTT
NA	NA	TRBV7-7	TRBJ2-2	CASSSQAGRNTGELFF	TGTGCTAGCAGCTCCCAGGCGGGAAGAAACACCGGGGAGCTGTTTTTT
NA	NA	TRBV27	TRBJ2-3	CAGWRQASETSTDTQYF	TGTGCCGGCTGGCGTCAGGCTAGCGAGACTAGCACAGATACGCAGTATTTT
few	TRBD2	TRBV6-1	TRBJ2-4	CASSKEGLAAKNIQYF	TGTGCCAGCAGTAAAGAGGGACTAGCGGCTAAAAACATTCAGTACTTC
NA	TRBD1	TRBV4-1	TRBJ2-1	CASSRPGTGGYNEQFF	TGCGCCAGCAGCCGCCCCGGGACAGGGGGGTACAATGAGCAGTTCTTC
NA	TRBD2	TRBV30	TRBJ2-7	CAWSRARGAYEQYF	TGTGCCTGGAGTCGTGCGCGGGGGGCCTACGAGCAGTACTTC
NA	NA	TRBV18	TRBJ2-2	CASSPRGDANTGELFF	TGTGCCAGCTCCCCAAGGGGGGACGCGAACACCGGGGAGCTGTTTTTT
NA	TRBD1	TRBV6-5	TRBJ1-1	CASSYEGAGTEAFF	TGTGCCAGCAGTTACGAGGGGGCCGGAACTGAAGCTTTCTTT
NA	TRBD1	TRBV28	TRBJ2-5	CASRRQGDVVAQYF	TGTGCCAGCAGACGACAGGGGGACGTGGTGGCCCAGTACTTC
NA	TRBD2	TRBV6-4	TRBJ2-4	CASRRASGRAQENIQYF	TGTGCCAGCAGGAGGGCTAGCGGGAGGGCCCAGGAGAACATTCAGTACTTC
NA	TRBD2	TRBV7-9	TRBJ2-3	CASSPGLAGGDTQYF	TGTGCCAGCAGCCCCGGACTAGCGGGAGGAGATACGCAGTATTTT
NA	TRBD2	TRBV30	TRBJ2-5	CAWKTVRLAAKETEYF	TGTGCCTGGAAGACGGTTCGCCTAGCGGCGAAAGAGACCGAGTACTTC
once	NA	TRBV5-6	TRBJ2-3	CASLLLGGADTQYF	TGTGCCAGTCTTCTCCTAGGAGGGGCAGATACGCAGTATTTT
NA	TRBD1	TRBV29-1	TRBJ1-2	CSVGSQGDGYGYTF	TGCAGCGTTGGGTCACAGGGGGATGGCTATGGCTACACCTTC
NA	NA	TRBV9	TRBJ2-4	CASSVGGTIAKNIQYF	TGTGCCAGCAGCGTAGGTGGCACTATAGCCAAAAACATTCAGTACTTC
NA	NA	TRBV21-1	TRBJ2-7	CASSKELRLYEQYF	TGTGCCAGCAGCAAAGAATTACGGCTCTACGAGCAGTACTTC